This T cell receptor beta chain comes out of a study of cytomegalovirus exposure and HLA in healthy donors. Primers for the PCR totalled 60 Vbeta and 13 Jbeta. Profiling relied on immunoSEQ multiplex PCR, and the TCRdb table lists in-frame clones only, not all of them. Of 200,000 to 250,000 clones in the sample, about 83% were seen once. V was shortened by 5 bases and J by 7 bases, with 20 bases between the two germline ends. The CDR3 is 16 amino acids. The germline CDR1 and CDR2 sequences are MNHEY and SMNVEV (reference sequence). The chain carries TRBV27 and TRBJ2-2, with D possibly matching TRBD1 (6 bases). The source material was PBMCs. This receptor was taken from a human donor in good health. The CDR3 DNA reads TGTGCCAGCAGTCCTTATTCCGGGACAAATCTCGGGGAGCTGTTTTTT. This codes for CASSPYSGTNLGELFF.